A few counts support the clone carrying this T cell receptor (beta chain). Its specificity is not known. The sample comes from a study of response to subunit inactivated influenza vaccine. Study conclusions and caveats: Every seasonal influenza vaccination brings in few new T cells, the authors suggested.

The V segment lost 0 bases and the J segment 0 bases; nucleotides outside the gene matches: 9. The CDR3 sequence is 17 residues long. CDR1 and CDR2 (germline): DFQATT, SNEGSKA (reference sequence). TCRdb re-derived calls from the RT-PCR reads in MiXCR, one entry per CDR3 protein. The sample consists of roughly 710,000 distinct CDR3 sequences, 14% of them appearing once. This clonotype was obtained from a man aged 50-60 years who received an inactivated influenza vaccine. The chain couples TRBV20-1 to TRBJ1-1; 8 bases align to TRBD1. Sequenced material: PBMCs from blood, taken around 15 days before vaccination. The DNA of the CDR3 is TGCAGTGCTAGAGATAATACAGGGGGGTACATGAACACTGAAGCTTTCTTT. Its protein is CSARDNTGGYMNTEAFF.